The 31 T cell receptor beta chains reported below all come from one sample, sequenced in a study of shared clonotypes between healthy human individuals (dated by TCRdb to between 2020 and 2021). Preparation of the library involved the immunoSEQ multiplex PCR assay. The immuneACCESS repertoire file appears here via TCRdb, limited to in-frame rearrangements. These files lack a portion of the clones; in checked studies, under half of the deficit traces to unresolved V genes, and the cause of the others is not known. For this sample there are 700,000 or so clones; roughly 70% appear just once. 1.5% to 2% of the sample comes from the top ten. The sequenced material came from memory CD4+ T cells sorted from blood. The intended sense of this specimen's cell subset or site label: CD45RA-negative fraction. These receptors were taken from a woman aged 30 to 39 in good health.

Here the CDR3 reads CASSIMGTEKETQYF. As DNA, the CDR3 is TGTGCCAGCTCAATCATGGGGACCGAGAAAGAGACCCAGTACTTC. J is TRBJ2-5 and V is TRBV18; the D gene could be TRBD1 or TRBD2 (5 bases each). Deletions cut 5 bases from V and 3 bases from J, with 16 bases between. Germline CDR1 is KGHSH and CDR2 is LQKENI. The CDR3 loop spans 15 amino acids.

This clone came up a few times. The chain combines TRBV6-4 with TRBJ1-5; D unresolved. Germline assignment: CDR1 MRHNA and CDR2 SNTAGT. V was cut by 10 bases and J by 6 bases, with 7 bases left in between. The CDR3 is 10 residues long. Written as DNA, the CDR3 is TGTGCCACCTGTTGTCAGCCCCAGCATTTT. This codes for CATCCQPQHF.

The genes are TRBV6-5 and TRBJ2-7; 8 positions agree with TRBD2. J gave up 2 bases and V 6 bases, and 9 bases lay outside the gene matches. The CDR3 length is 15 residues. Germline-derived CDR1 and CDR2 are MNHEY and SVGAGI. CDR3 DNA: TGTGCCAGCAGGTTACGCCCAGCGGGAGCCTACGAGCAGTACTTC. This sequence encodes CASRLRPAGAYEQYF.

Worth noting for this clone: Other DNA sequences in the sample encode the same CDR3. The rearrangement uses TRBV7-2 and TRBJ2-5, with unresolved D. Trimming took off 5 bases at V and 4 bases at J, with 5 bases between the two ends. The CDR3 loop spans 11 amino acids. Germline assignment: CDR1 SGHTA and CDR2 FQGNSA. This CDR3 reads CASSRGETQYF. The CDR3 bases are TGTGCCAGCAGCCGAGGAGAGACCCAGTACTTC. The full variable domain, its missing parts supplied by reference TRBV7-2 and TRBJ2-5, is GAGVSQSPSNKVTEKGKDVELRCDPISGHTALYWYRQSLGQGLEFLIYFQGNSAPDKSGLPSDRFSAERTGGSVSTLTIQRTQQEDSAVYLCASSRGETQYFGPGTRLLVL.

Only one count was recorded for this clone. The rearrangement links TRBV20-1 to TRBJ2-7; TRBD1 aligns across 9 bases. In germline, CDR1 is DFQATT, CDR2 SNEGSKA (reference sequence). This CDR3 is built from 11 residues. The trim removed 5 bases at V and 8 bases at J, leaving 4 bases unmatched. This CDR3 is CSAPTGGQQYF. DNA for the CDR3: TGCAGTGCTCCGACAGGGGGGCAGCAGTACTTC.

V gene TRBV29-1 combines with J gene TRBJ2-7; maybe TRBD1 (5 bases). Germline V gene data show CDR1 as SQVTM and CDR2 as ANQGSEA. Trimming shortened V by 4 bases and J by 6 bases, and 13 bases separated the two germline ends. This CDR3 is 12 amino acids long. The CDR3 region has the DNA TGCAGCGTTGTAAAAGGACACTCCGAGCAGTACTTC. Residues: CSVVKGHSEQYF.

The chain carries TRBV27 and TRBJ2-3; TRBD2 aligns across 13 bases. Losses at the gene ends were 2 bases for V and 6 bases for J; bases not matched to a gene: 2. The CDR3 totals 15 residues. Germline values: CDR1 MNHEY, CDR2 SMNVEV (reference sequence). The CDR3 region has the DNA TGTGCCAGCAGTTTACGGACTAGCGGGAGCGATACGCAGTATTTT. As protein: CASSLRTSGSDTQYF.

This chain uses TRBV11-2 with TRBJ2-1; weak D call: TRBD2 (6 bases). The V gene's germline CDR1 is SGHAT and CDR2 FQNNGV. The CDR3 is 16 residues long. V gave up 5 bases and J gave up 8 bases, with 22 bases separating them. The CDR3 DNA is TGTGCCAGCAGCCCCTGGGCGGGACTGCGGTCCGATGAGCAGTTCTTC. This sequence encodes CASSPWAGLRSDEQFF.

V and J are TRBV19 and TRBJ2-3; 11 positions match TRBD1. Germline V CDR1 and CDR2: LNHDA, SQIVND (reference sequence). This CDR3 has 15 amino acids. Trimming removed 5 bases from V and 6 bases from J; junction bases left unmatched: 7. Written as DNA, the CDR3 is TGTGCCAGTAGTTCCGGACAGGGGGCTTGGGATACGCAGTATTTT. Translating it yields CASSSGQGAWDTQYF.

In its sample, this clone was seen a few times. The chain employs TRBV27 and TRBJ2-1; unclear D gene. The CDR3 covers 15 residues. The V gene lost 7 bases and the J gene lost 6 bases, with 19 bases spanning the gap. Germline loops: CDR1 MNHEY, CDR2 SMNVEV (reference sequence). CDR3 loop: CASIPLNRSPNEQFF. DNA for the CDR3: TGTGCCAGCATTCCGCTGAATCGTTCCCCCAATGAGCAGTTCTTC.

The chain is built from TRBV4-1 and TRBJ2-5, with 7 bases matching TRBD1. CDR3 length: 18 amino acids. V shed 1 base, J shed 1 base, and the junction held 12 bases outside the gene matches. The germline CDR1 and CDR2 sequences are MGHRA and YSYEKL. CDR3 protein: CASSQVGRDSWGQETQYF. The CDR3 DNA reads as TGCGCCAGCAGCCAAGTTGGACGGGACAGTTGGGGCCAAGAGACCCAGTACTTC.

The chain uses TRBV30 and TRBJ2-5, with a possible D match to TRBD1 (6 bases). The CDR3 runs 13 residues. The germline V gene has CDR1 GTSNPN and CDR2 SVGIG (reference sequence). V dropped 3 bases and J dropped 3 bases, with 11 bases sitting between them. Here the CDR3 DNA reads TGTGCCTGGAGCGACAGGACGAAAGAGACCCAGTACTTC. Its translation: CAWSDRTKETQYF.

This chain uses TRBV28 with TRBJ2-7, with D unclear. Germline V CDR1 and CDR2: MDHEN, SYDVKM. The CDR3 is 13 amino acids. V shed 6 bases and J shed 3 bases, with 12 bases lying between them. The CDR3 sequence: CASSYRAVYEQYF. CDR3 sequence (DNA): TGTGCCAGCAGCTATAGGGCGGTCTACGAGCAGTACTTC.

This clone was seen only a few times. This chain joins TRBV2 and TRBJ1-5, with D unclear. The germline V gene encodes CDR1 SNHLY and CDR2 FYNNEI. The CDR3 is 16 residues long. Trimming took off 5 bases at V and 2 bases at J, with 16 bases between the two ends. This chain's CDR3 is CASSWVLSSGNQPQHF. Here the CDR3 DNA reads TGTGCCAGCAGTTGGGTTCTATCGTCCGGCAATCAGCCCCAGCATTTT.

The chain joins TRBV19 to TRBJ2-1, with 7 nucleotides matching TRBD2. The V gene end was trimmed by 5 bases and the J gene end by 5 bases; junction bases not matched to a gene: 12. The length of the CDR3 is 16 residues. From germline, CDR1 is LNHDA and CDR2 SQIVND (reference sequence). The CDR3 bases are TGTGCCAGTAGTCCCCCGACTAGCAGGCATAACAATGAGCAGTTCTTC. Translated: CASSPPTSRHNNEQFF.

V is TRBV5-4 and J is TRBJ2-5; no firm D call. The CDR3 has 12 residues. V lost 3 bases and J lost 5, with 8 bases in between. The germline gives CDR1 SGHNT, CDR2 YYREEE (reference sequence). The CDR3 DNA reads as TGTGCCAGCAGCTCTCCGTACGAGACCCAGTACTTC. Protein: CASSSPYETQYF.

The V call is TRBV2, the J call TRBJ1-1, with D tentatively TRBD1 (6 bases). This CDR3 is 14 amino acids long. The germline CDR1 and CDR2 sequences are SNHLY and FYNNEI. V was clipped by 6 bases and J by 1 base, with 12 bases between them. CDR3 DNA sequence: TGTGCCAGCAGGCTGCGGGGACAGAACACTGAAGCTTTCTTT. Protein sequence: CASRLRGQNTEAFF.

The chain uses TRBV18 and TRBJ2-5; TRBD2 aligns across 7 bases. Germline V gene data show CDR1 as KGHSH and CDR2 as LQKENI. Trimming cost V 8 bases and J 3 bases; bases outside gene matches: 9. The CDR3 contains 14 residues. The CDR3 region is CASRDRGREETQYF. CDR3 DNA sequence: TGTGCCAGCCGAGACAGAGGGAGGGAAGAGACCCAGTACTTC.

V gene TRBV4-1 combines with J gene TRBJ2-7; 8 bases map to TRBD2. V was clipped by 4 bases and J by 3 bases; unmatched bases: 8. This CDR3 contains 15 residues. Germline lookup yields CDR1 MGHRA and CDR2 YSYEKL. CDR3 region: CASSLSGTSIYEQYF. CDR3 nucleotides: TGCGCCAGCAGCCTCTCCGGGACTAGTATCTACGAGCAGTACTTC.

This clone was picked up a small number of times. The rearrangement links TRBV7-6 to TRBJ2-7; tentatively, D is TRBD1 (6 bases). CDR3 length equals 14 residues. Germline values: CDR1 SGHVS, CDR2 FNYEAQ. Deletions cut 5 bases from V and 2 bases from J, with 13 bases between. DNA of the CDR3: TGTGCCAGCAGCAACGGACAGTTGACCTACGAGCAGTACTTC. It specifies CASSNGQLTYEQYF.

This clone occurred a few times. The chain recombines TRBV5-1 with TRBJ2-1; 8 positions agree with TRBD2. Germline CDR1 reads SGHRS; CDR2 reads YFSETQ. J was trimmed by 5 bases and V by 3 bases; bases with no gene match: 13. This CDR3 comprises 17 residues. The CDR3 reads CASSSTVAGHRDNEQFF. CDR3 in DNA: TGCGCCAGCAGCTCAACAGTAGCGGGACATCGCGACAATGAGCAGTTCTTC.

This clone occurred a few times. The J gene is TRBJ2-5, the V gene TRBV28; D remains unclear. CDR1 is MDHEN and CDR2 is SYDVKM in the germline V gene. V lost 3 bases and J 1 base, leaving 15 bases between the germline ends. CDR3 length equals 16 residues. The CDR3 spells CASSFGLGKAQETQYF. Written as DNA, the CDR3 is TGTGCCAGCAGTTTTGGGCTGGGGAAAGCCCAAGAGACCCAGTACTTC.

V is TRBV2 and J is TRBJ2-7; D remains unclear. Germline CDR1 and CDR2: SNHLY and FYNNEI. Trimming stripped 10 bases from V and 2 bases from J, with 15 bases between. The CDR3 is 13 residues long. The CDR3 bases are TGTGCCAACCGCCAGGATATCACCTACGAGCAGTACTTC. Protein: CANRQDITYEQYF.

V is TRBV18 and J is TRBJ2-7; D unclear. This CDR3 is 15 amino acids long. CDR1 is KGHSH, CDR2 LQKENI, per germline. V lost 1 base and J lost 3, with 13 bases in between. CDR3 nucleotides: TGTGCCAGCTCACCACTGCGAGATGATGGCTACGAGCAGTACTTC. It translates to CASSPLRDDGYEQYF.

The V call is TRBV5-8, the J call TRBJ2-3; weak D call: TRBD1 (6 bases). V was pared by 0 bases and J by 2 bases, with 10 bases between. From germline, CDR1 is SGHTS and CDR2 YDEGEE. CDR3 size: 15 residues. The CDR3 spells CASSLGGTSTDTQYF. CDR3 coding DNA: TGTGCCAGCAGCTTGGGGGGGACATCCACAGATACGCAGTATTTT.

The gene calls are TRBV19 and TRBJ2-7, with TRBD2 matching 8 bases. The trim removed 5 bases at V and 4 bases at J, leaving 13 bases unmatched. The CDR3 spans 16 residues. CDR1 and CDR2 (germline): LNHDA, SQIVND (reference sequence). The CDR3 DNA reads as TGTGCCAGTAGTCGCGGACTAGCCCCTGCTGGATACGAGCAGTACTTC. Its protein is CASSRGLAPAGYEQYF.

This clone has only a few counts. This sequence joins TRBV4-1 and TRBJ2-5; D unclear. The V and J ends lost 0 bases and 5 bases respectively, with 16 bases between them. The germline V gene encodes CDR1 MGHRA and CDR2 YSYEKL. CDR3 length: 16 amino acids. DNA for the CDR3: TGCGCCAGCAGCCAAGATCGAAATGGTATCGGTGAGACCCAGTACTTC. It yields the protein CASSQDRNGIGETQYF.

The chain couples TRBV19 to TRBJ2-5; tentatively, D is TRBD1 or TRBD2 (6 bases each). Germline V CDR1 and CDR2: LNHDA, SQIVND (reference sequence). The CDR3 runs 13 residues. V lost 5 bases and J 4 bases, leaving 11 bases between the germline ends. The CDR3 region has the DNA TGTGCCAGTAGTGATAAGGGGGGAGAGACCCAGTACTTC. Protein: CASSDKGGETQYF.

CDR3 nucleotide sequence: TGTGCCAGCAGTGATTTAGATCGACGGAGCAATCAGCCCCAGCATTTT. It yields the protein CASSDLDRRSNQPQHF. The rearrangement uses TRBV2 and TRBJ1-5, with D unresolved. This CDR3 comprises 16 residues. From germline, CDR1 is SNHLY and CDR2 FYNNEI. Trimming pared 3 bases from V and 1 base from J, leaving 13 bases between.

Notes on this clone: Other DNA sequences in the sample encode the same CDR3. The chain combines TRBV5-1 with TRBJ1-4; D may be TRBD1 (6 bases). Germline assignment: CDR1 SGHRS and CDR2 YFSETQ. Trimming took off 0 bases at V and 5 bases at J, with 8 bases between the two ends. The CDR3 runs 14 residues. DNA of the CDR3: TGCGCCAGCAGCTTGGGTACAGGGAATGAAAAACTGTTTTTT. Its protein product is CASSLGTGNEKLFF.

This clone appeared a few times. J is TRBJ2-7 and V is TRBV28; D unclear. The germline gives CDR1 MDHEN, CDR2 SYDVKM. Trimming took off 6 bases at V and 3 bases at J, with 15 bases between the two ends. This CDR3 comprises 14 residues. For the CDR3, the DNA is TGTGCCAGCAGCGTTCGGGTAGTGAGCTACGAGCAGTACTTC. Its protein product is CASSVRVVSYEQYF.